Sequencing of this T cell receptor beta chain was carried out in a study of cytomegalovirus exposure and HLA in healthy donors. Only one count was recorded for this clone. What it recognizes is unknown. The PCR ran on 60 Vbeta and 13 Jbeta primers. The protocol was immunoSEQ multiplex PCR, while the TCRdb copy is restricted to in-frame clones and leaves out a portion. The table records 60,000 to 100,000 clones, about 79% of them present only once. Study-level results: Both high specificity and high sensitivity reportedly marked the classifier's diagnosis of cytomegalovirus status. Excluded: some indistinguishable V segments such as TRBV6-2 and TRBV6-3. About 150 TCR beta chains were listed as cytomegalovirus-associated.

Germline V gene data show CDR1 as MNHEY and CDR2 as SMNVEV (reference sequence). Trimming removed 5 bases from V and 0 bases from J, with 11 bases in between. The CDR3 consists of 14 residues. The chain couples TRBV27 to TRBJ2-7; D remains ambiguous. The clonotype comes from a male donor in good health and CMV-seropositive. Material for sequencing was PBMCs. For the CDR3, the DNA is TGTGCCAGCAGTCCCCCCTGGAGCTCCTACGAGCAGTACTTC. As protein: CASSPPWSSYEQYF.